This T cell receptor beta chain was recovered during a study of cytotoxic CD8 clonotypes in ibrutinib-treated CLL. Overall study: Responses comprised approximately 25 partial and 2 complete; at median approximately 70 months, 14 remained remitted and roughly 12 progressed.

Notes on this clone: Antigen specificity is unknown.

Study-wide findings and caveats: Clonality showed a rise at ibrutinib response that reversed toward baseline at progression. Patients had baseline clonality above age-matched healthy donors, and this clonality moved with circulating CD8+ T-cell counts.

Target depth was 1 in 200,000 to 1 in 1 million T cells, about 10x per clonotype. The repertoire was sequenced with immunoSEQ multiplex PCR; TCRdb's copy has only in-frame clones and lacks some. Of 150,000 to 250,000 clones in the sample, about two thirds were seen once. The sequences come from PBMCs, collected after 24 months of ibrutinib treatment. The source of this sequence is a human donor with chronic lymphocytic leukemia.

The CDR3 loop reads CASSEAMVRANYGYTF. The CDR3 nucleotides read TGTGCCAGCAGTGAAGCGATGGTCAGAGCTAACTATGGCTACACCTTC. The V call is TRBV6-1, the J call TRBJ1-2; no firm D call. The CDR3 consists of 16 residues. V lost 0 bases and J lost 0, with 11 bases in between. CDR1 is MNHNS, CDR2 SASEGT, per germline.